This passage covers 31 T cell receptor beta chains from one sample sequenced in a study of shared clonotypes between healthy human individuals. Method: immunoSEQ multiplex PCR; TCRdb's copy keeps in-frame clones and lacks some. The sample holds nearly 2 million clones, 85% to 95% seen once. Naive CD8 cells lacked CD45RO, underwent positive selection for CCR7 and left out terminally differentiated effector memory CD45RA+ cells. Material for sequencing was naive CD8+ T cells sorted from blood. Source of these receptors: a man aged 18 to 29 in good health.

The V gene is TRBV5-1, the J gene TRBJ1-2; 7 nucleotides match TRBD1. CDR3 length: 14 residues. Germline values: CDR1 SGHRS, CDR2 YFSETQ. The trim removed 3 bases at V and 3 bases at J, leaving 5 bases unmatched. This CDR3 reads CASSSRTGDYGYTF. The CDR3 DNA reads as TGCGCCAGCAGCTCCAGGACAGGTGACTATGGCTACACCTTC.

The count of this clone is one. The CDR3 nucleotides are TGTGCCAGCAGCACAGGGAATGCCGGGGAGCTGTTTTTT. It translates to CASSTGNAGELFF. This chain links TRBV7-9 with TRBJ2-2, with D maybe TRBD1 (6 bases). The CDR3 has 13 amino acids. CDR1 SEHNR and CDR2 FQNEAQ come from the germline V gene (reference sequence). V lost 5 bases, J lost 6 bases, and 10 bases lay in between.

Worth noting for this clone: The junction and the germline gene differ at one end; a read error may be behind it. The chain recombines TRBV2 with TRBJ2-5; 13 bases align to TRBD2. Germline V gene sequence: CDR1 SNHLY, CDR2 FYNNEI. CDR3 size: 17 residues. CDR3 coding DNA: TGTGCCAGCAGTGAAAGCCGACTAGCGGGGGGCCAAGGGACCCAGTACTTC. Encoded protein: CASSESRLAGGQGTQYF.

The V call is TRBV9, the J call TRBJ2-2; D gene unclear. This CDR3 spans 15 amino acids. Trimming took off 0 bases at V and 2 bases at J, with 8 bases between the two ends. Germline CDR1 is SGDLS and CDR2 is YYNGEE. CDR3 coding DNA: TGTGCCAGCAGCGTAGCCATAGTCAACACCGGGGAGCTGTTTTTT. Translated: CASSVAIVNTGELFF.

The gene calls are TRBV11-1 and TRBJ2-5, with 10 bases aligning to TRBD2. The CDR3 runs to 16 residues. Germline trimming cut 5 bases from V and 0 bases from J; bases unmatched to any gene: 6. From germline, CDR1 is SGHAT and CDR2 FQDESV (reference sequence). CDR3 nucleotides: TGTGCCAGCAGCCTCCAAGCGGGGGGGTACCAAGAGACCCAGTACTTC. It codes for CASSLQAGGYQETQYF.

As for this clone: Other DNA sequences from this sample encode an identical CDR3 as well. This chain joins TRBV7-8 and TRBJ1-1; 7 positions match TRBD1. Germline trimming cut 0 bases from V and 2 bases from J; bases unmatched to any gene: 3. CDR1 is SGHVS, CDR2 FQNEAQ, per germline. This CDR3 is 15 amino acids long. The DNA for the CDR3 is TGTGCCAGCAGCTTAGCGGGGACAGCAAACACTGAAGCTTTCTTT. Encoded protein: CASSLAGTANTEAFF.

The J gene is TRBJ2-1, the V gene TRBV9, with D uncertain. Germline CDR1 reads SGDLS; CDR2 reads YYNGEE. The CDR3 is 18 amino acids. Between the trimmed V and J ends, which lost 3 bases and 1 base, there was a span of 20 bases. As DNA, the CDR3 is TGTGCCAGCAGCGCGACCCCCGGTGGCGGACCATCCTACAATGAGCAGTTCTTC. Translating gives CASSATPGGGPSYNEQFF.

CDR3 nucleotide sequence: TGTGCCAGCAGCGTAGAATGGATCGGGTACAATGAGCAGTTCTTC. Protein sequence: CASSVEWIGYNEQFF. The chain recombines TRBV9 with TRBJ2-1; the D is unclear. The ends were cut back, 0 bases at V and 4 bases at J, with 11 bases in the middle. CDR1 is SGDLS, CDR2 YYNGEE, per germline. This CDR3 contains 15 residues. Full variable domain (missing parts from reference TRBV9 and TRBJ2-1): DSGVTQTPKHLITATGQRVTLRCSPRSGDLSVYWYQQSLDQGLQFLIQYYNGEERAKGNILERFSAQQFPDLHSELNLSSLELGDSALYFCASSVEWIGYNEQFFGPGTRLTVL.

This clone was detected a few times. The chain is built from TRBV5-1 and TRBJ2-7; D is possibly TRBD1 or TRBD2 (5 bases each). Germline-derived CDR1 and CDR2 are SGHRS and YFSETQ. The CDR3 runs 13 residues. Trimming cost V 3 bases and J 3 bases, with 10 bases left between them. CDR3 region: CASSYGANYEQYF. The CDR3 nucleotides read TGCGCCAGCAGCTACGGGGCAAACTACGAGCAGTACTTC.

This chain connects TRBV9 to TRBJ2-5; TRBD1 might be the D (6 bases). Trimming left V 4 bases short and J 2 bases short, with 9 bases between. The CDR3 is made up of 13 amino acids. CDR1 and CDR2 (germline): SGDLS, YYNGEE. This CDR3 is CASSFRGQETQYF. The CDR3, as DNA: TGTGCCAGCAGCTTTAGGGGGCAAGAGACCCAGTACTTC.

CDR3 coding DNA: TGTGCCAGCAGCCCTTCTAACACCGGGGAGCTGTTTTTT. Translation: CASSPSNTGELFF. V and J are TRBV13 and TRBJ2-2; no firm D call. This CDR3 contains 13 residues. Germline CDR1 and CDR2: PRHDT and FYEKMQ (reference sequence). V was trimmed by 5 bases and J by 2 bases, leaving 6 bases between them. The variable domain in full, with the rest retrieved from reference TRBV13 and TRBJ2-2, is AAGVIQSPRHLIKEKRETATLKCYPIPRHDTVYWYQQGPGQDPQFLISFYEKMQSDKGSIPDRFSAQQFSDYHSELNMSSLELGDSALYFCASSPSNTGELFFGEGSRLTVL.

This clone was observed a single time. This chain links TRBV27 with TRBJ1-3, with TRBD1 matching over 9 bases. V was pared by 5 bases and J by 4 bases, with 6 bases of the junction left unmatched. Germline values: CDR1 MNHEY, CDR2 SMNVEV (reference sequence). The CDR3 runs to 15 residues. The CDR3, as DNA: TGTGCCAGCAGTCCCGGGACAGGGCTCGGAAACACCATATATTTT. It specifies CASSPGTGLGNTIYF.

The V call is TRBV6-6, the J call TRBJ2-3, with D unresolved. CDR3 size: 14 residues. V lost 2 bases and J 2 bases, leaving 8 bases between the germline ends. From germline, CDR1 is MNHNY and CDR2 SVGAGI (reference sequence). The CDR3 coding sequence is TGTGCCAGCAGTTACGACCTTTCCACAGATACGCAGTATTTT. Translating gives CASSYDLSTDTQYF.

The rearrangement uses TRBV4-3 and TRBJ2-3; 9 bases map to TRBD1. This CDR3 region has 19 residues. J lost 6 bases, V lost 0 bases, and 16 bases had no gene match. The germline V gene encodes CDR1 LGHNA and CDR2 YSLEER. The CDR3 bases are TGCGCCAGCAGCCAAGAGATGTGGGACAGGGAAGGAGGGGTGGATACGCAGTATTTT. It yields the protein CASSQEMWDREGGVDTQYF.

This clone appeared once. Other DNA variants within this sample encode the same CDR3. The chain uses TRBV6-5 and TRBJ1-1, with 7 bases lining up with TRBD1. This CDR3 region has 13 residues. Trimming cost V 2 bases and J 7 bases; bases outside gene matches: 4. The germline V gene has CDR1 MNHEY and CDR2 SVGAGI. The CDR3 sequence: CASSYGTGDEAFF. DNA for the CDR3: TGTGCCAGCAGTTACGGAACAGGGGATGAAGCTTTCTTT.

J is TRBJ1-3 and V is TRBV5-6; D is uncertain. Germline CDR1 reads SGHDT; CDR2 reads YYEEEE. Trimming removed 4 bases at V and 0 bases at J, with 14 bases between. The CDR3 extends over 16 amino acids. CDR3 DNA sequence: TGTGCCAGCAGCCACCGGAGGCAGCCCTCTGGAAACACCATATATTTT. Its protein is CASSHRRQPSGNTIYF.

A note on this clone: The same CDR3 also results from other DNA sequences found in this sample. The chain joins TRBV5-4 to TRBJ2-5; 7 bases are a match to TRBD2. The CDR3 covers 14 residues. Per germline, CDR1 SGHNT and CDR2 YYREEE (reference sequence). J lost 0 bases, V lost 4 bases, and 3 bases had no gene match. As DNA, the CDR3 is TGTGCCAGCAGCAGCGGGACGGACCAAGAGACCCAGTACTTC. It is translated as CASSSGTDQETQYF.

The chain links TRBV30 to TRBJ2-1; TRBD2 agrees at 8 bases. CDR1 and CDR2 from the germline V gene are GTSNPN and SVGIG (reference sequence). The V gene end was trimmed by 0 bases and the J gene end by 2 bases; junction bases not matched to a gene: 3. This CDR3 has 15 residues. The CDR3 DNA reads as TGTGCCTGGAGTGTACTAGCGGACGCCTACAATGAGCAGTTCTTC. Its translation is CAWSVLADAYNEQFF.

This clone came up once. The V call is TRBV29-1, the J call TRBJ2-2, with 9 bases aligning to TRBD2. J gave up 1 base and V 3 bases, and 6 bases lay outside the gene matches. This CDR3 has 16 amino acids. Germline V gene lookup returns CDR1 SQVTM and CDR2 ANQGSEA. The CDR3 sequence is CSVDGIAGVNTGELFF. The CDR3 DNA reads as TGCAGCGTTGACGGCATAGCGGGGGTGAACACCGGGGAGCTGTTTTTT.

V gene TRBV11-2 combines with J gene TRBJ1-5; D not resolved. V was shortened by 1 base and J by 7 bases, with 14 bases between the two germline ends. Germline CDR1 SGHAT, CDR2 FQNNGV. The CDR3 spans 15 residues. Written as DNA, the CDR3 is TGTGCCAGCAGCTTAGGGCCGGGGATACAACAGCCCCAGCATTTT. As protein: CASSLGPGIQQPQHF.

The CDR3 DNA reads as TGTGCCATCAGTGACCAGGGAAACTACGAGCAGTACTTC. This gives the protein CAISDQGNYEQYF. V and J are TRBV10-3 and TRBJ2-7, with D perhaps TRBD1 (5 bases). This CDR3 comprises 13 residues. Germline V gene data show CDR1 as ENHRY and CDR2 as SYGVKD. Trimming left V 3 bases short and J 3 bases short, with 9 bases between.

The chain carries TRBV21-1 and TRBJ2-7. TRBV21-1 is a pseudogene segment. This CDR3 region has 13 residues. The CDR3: CASYGATTYEQYF. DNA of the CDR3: TGTGCCAGCTACGGGGCAACGACCTACGAGCAGTACTTC.

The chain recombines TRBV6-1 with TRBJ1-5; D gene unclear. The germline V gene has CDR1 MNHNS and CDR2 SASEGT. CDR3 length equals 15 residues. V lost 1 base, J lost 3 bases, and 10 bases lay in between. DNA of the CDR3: TGTGCCAGCAGTGAAGGCAGGTCCGCCAATCAGCCCCAGCATTTT. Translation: CASSEGRSANQPQHF.

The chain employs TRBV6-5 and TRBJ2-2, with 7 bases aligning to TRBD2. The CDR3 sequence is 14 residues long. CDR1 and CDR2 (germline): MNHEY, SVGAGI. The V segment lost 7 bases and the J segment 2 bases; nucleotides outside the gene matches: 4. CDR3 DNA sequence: TGTGCCAGCAATCCTAGCGGAAACACCGGGGAGCTGTTTTTT. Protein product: CASNPSGNTGELFF.

In nucleotides, the CDR3 is TGTGCCAGCAGCGACGTCCCGGGACAGGGGAACACTGAAGCTTTCTTT. Translating gives CASSDVPGQGNTEAFF. The chain is built from TRBV9 and TRBJ1-1; 9 bases are shared with TRBD1. The CDR3 has 16 amino acids. The J segment lost 1 base and the V segment lost 3 bases, leaving 7 bases of the junction unmatched. Germline V CDR1 and CDR2: SGDLS, YYNGEE.

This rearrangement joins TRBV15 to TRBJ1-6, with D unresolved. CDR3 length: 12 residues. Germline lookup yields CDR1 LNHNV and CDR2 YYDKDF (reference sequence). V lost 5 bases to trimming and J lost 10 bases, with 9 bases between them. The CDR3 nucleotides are TGTGCCACCAGCGAGAGTGGGTCACCCCTCCACTTT. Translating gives CATSESGSPLHF.

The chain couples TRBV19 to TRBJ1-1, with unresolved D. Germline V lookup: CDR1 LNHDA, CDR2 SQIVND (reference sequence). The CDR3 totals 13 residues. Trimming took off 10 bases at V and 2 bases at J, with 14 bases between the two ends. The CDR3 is CATRGLGNTEAFF. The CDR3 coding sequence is TGTGCCACCAGAGGGTTAGGTAACACTGAAGCTTTCTTT.

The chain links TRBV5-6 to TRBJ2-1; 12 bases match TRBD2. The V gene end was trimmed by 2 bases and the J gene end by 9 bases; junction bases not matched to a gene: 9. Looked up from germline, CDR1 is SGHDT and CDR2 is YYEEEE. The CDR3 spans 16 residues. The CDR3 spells CASSFQTSGSRVEQFF. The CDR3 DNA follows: TGTGCCAGCAGCTTCCAGACTAGCGGGAGTAGAGTTGAGCAGTTCTTC.

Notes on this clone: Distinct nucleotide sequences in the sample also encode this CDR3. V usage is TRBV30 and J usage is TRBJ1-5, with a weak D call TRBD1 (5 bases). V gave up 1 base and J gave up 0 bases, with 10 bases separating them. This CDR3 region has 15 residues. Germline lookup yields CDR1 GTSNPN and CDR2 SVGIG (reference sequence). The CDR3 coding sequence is TGTGCCTGGAGTGCCGGGACCGCTAGCAATCAGCCCCAGCATTTT. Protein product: CAWSAGTASNQPQHF.

The CDR3 protein is CASTLRGQGAFEAFF. CDR3 coding DNA: TGTGCCAGCACGTTAAGGGGACAGGGGGCGTTTGAAGCTTTCTTT. The V and J genes are TRBV13 and TRBJ1-1; 12 bases match TRBD1. V dropped 7 bases and J dropped 7; count of bases not matched to a gene: 10. The CDR3 is 15 residues long. Germline loops: CDR1 PRHDT, CDR2 FYEKMQ (reference sequence).

Written as DNA, the CDR3 is TGTGCCAGCAGCGCCTTGGATAGCGGAGTCTACGAGCAGTACTTC. Its translation: CASSALDSGVYEQYF. This rearrangement joins TRBV9 to TRBJ2-7; perhaps TRBD2 as D (6 bases). The length of the CDR3 is 15 residues. Trimming cost V 3 bases and J 3 bases, with 16 bases left between them. Per germline, CDR1 SGDLS and CDR2 YYNGEE.